This paragraph reports one T cell receptor beta chain. This clone has only one observation. Its specific antigen is unknown. There are no base qualities to consult, and no much larger clone falls within one base. Preparation of the library involved the immunoSEQ multiplex PCR assay. Per the authors' processing: To diagnose cytomegalovirus status from the catalog of TCR beta chain sequences, a statistical classification framework was built. The immuneACCESS repertoire file appears here via TCRdb, limited to in-frame rearrangements. These files lack a portion of the clones; in checked studies, under half of the deficit traces to unresolved V genes, and the cause of the others is not known. V, J and clone size are those of that table, while D and trimming were read from the DNA. The sample contains some 220,000 clones, about nine tenths of them found a single time. Around 1% of the sample is held by the ten biggest clonotypes.

Separate from the approximately 670-subject first cohort, the validation cohort of 95 to 150 subjects was the group to which the donors belonged. This specimen comes from a study of cytomegalovirus exposure and HLA in healthy donors (TCRdb year 2017). Looking at the study overall: A later analysis indicated that the 120 or so validation repertoires were generated on the platform also employed for the approximately 700 repertoires of the first cohort. The study was designed to test whether signatures of past pathogen exposure could be identified by cataloging public T cell receptors. To predict cytomegalovirus infection status, the study brought together high-throughput TCR immunosequencing, statistical association of individual TCRs with disease status, and machine learning. Besides the first cohort of approximately 710 subjects, a separate validation cohort made up of roughly 120 different subjects was used.

Broad study findings and their caveats: Cytomegalovirus status was reported to be diagnosed by the classifier with high specificity and sensitivity in both the original and validation cohorts. A later analysis lacked HLA typing for the validation cohort, so it scored co-occurrence in that cohort across all 120 or so repertoires. A few of the identified cytomegalovirus-associated TCR beta chains were confirmed in vitro to be specific for cytomegalovirus antigens. The authors suggested that the approach could potentially be generalized to other disease states and immunological phenotypes. In a later analysis, TCRs clustered in the first cohort were found to also tend to co-occur in the roughly 130 validation repertoires, with approximately 94% of cluster scores above 0. Most TCR sequences were observed very rarely across donors, whereas some public TCRs were present in many individuals. The study gave a list of about 160 TCR beta chains associated with cytomegalovirus.

Based on the germline V gene, the CDR1 and CDR2 sequences are MDHEN and SYDVKM. The germline ends are 18 bases apart after V is trimmed by 6 bases and J by 7 bases. Spanning cysteine to phenylalanine, the CDR3 consists of 14 amino acids. CDR3 DNA only is kept here, 42 bases in frame from base 1. The receptor was derived from a woman aged 18-29 years in good health and CMV-seronegative. Recombination connected TRBV28 to TRBJ1-2; the D gene is not confidently resolved. Sample: PBMCs. In nucleotides, the sequence is TGTGCCAGCAGAGCGGGAGGCCCTATTCCTGGCTACACCTTC. This yields the protein CASRAGGPIPGYTF.